This T cell receptor beta chain was profiled in a study of blood T cell repertoires in COVID-19. Looking at the study overall: Samples of COVID-19 (acute and convalescent) were obtained from the United States, Italy and Spain. T cells, B-cell-depleted T cells, or PBMCs supplied cDNA or gDNA.

CDR3 length: 18 residues. Trimming took 0 bases from V and 0 from J, leaving 15 bases between them. CDR1 and CDR2 from the germline V gene are MNHEY and SVGEGT. A Seattle source enrolled patients during active infection and followed them longitudinally. Per the original data handling: Amplifying reference gene primers gave estimates of nucleated cell counts. Measured with immunoSEQ multiplex PCR; TCRdb has only the in-frame clones, and not every one. Clonal size and the V and J genes are those of that table, whereas D and trimming came from the DNA. The sample includes more than 350,000 clones, 70% to 90% of them seen just once.

Sequenced material: peripheral blood. The TCR sequence derives from a woman between 25 and 40 years old with COVID-19, enrolled during active disease. The chain employs TRBV6-2 or TRBV6-3 and TRBJ2-1; perhaps TRBD1 as D (5 bases). DNA for the CDR3: TGTGCCAGCAGTTACTCGACAGTGGCTTCGAGCTCCTACAATGAGCAGTTCTTC. Translation: CASSYSTVASSSYNEQFF.